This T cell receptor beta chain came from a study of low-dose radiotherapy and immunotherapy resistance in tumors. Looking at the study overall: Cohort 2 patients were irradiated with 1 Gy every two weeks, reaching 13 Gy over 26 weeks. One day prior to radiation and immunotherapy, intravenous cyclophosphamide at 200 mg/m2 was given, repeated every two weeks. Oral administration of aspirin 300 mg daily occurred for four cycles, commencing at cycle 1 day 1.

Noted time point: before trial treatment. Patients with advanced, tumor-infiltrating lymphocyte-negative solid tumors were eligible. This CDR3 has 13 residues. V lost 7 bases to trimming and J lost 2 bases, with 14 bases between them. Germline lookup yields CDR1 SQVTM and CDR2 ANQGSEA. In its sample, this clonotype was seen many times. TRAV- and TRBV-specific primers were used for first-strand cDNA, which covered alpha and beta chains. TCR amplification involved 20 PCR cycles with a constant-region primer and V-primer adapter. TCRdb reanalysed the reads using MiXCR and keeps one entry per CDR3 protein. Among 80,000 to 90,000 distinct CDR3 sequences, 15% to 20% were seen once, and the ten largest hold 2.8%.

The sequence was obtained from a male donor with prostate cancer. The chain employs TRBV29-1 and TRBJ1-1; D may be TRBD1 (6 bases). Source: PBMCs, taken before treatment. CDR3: CSGMTGANTEAFF. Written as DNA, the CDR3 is TGCAGCGGCATGACAGGCGCAAACACTGAAGCTTTCTTT.